The entry below describes one TCR beta chain. The method was immunoSEQ multiplex PCR; TCRdb's version includes in-frame clones alone and lacks a portion of them. The sample carries around 160,000 clones, 88% recorded once. V dropped 5 bases and J dropped 6; count of bases not matched to a gene: 10. The CDR3 length is 15 residues. Germline CDR1 is MDHEN and CDR2 is SYDVKM. This record belongs to a study of T cell responses to AZD1222 COVID-19 vaccine. The origin of this receptor is an adult in good health. Specimen: peripheral blood, collected on day 0 of AZD1222 vaccination. This chain connects TRBV28 to TRBJ1-2; TRBD1 agrees at 9 bases. DNA of the CDR3: TGTGCCAGCAGTGTCCTCAAACAGGGGGCAAATGGCTACACCTTC. Protein product: CASSVLKQGANGYTF.